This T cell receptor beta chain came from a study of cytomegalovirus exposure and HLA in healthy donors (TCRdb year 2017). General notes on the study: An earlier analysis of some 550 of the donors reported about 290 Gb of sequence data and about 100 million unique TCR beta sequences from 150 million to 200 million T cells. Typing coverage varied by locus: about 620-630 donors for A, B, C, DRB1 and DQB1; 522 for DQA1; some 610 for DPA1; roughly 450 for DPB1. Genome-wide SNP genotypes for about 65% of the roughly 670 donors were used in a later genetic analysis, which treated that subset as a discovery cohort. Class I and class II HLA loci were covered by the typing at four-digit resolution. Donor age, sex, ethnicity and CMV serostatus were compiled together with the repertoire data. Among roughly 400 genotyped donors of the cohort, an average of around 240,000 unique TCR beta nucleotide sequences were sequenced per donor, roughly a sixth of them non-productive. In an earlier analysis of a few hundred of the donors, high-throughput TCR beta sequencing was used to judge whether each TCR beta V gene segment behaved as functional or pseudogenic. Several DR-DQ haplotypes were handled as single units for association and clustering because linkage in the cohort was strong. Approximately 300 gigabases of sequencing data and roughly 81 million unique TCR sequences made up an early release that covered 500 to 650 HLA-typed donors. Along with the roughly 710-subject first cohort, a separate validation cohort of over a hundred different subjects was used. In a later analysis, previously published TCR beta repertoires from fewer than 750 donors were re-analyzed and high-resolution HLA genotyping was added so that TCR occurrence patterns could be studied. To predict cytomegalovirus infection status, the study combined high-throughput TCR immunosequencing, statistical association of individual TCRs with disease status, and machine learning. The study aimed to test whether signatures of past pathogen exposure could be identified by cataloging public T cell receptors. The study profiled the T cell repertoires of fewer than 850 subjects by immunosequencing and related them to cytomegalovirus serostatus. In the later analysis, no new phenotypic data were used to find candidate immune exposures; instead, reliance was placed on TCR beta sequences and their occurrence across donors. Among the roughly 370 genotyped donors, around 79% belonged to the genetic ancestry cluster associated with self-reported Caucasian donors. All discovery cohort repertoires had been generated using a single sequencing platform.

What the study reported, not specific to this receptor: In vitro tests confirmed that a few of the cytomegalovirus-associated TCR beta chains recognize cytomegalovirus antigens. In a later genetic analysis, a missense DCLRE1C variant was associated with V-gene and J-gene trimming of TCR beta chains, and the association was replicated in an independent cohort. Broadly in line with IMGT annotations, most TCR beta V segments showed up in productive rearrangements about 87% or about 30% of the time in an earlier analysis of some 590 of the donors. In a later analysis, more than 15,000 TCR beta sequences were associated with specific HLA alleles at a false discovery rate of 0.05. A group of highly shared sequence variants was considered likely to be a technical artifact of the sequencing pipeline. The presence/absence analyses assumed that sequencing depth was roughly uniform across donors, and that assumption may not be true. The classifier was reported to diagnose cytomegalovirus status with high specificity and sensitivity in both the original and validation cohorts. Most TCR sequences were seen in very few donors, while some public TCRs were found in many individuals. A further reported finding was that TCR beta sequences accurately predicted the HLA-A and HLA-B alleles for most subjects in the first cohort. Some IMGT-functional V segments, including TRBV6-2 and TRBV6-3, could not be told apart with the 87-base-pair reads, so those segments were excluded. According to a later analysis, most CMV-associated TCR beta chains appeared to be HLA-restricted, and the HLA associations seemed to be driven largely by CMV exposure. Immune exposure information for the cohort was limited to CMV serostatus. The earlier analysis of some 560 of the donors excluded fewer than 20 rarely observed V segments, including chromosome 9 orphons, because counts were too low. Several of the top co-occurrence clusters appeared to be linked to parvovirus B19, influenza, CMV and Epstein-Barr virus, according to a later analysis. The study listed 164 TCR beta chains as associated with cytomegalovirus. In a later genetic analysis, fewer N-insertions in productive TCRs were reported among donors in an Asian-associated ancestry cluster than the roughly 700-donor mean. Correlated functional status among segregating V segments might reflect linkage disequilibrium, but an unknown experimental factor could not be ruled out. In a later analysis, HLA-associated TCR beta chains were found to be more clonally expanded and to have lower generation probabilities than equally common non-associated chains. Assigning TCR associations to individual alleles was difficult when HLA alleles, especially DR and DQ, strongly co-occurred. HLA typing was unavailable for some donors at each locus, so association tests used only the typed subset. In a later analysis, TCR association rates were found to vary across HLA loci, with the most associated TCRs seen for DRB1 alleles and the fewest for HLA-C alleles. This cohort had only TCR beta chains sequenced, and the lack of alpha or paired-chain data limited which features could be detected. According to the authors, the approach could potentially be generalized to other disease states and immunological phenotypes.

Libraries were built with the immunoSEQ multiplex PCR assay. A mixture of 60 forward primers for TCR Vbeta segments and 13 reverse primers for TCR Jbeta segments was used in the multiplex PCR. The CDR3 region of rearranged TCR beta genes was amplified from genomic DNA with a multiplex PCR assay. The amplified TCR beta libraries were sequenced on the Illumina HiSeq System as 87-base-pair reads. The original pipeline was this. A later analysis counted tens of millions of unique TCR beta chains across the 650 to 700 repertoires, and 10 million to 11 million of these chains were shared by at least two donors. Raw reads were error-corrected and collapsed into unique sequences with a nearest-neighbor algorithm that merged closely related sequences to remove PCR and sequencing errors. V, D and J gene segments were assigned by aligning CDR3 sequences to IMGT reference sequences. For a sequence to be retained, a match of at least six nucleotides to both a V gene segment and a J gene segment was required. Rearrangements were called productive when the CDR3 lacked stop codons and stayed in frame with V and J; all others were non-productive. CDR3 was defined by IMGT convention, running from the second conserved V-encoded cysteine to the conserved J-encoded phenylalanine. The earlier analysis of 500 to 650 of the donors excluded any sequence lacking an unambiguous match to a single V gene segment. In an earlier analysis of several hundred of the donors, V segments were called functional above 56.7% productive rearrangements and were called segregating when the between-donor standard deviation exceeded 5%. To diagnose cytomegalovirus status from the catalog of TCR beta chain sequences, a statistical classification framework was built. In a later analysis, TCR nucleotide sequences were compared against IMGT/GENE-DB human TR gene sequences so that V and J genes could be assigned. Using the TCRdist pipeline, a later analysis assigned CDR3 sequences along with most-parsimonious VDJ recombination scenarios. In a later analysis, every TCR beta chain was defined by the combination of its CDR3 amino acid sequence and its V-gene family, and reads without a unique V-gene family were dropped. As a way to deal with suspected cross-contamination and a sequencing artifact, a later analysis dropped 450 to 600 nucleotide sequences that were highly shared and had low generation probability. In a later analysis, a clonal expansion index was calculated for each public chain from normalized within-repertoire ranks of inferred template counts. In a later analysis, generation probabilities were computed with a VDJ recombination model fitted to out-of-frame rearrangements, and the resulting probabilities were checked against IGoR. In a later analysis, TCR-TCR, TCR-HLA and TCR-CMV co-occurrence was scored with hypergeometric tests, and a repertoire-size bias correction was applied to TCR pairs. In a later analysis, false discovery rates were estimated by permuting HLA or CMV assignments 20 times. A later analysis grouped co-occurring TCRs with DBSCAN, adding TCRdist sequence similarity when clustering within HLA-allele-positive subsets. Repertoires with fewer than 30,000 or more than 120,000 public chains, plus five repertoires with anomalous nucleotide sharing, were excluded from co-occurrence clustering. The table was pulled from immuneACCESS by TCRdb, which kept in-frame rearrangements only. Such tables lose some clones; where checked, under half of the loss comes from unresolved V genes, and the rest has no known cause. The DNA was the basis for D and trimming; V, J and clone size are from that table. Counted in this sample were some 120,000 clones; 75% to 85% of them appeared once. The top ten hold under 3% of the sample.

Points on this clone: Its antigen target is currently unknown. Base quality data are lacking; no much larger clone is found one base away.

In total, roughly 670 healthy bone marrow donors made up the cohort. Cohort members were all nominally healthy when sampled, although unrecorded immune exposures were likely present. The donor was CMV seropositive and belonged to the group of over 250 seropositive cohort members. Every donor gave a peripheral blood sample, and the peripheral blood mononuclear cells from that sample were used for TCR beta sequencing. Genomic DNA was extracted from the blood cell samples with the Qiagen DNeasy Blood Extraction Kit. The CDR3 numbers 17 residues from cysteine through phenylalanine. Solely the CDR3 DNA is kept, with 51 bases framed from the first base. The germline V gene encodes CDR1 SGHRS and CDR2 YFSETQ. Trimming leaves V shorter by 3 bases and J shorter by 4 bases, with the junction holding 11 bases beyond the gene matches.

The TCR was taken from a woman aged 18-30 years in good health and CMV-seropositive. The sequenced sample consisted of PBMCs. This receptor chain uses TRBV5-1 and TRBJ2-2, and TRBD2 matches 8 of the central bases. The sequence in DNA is TGCGCCAGCAGCTCGAGTGCGTTCGGGGGGGCCACCGGGGAGCTGTTTTTT. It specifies CASSSSAFGGATGELFF.